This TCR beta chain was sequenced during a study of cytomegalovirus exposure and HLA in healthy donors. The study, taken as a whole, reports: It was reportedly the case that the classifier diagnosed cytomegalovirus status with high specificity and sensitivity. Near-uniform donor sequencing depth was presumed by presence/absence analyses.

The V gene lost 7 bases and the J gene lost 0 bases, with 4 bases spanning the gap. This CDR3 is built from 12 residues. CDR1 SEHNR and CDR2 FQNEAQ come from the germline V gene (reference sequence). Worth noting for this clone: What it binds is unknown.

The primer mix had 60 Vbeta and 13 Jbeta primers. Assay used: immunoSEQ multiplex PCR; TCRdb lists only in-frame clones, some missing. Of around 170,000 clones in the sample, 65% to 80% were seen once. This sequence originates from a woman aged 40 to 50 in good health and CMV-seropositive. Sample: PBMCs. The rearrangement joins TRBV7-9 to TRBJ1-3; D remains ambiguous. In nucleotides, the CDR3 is TGTGCCAGCACTAGCTCTGGAAACACCATATATTTT. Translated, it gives CASTSSGNTIYF.